The 22 T cell receptor beta chains reported below all come from one sample, sequenced in a study of T cell changes during pregnancy in multiple sclerosis. Generated by immunoSEQ multiplex PCR, the TCRdb table keeps only in-frame clones and is missing some. Of roughly 32,000 clones detected, roughly nine tenths appear once; the ten largest clones hold over 8.5%. The starting material was CD8+ T cells from peripheral blood mononuclear cells, obtained in the third trimester of pregnancy. Receptors originate from a female donor with multiple sclerosis, enrolled in a pregnancy study.

This clone was counted once. The rearrangement joins TRBV7-9 to TRBJ2-2, with 15 bases that match TRBD2. This CDR3 is 19 amino acids long. Germline CDR1 is SEHNR and CDR2 is FQNEAQ (reference sequence). Unmatched junction bases numbered 4, after V lost 1 base and J lost 1 base. The CDR3 DNA reads TGTGCCAGCAGCTTAGTTGGACTAGCGGGGGGGCGGAACACCGGGGAGCTGTTTTTT. Its translation: CASSLVGLAGGRNTGELFF.

V usage is TRBV10-3 and J usage is TRBJ2-7; a possible D gene is TRBD2 (5 bases). The V gene lost 1 base and the J gene lost 5 bases, with 18 bases spanning the gap. Per the germline V gene, CDR1 is ENHRY and CDR2 is SYGVKD. The CDR3 runs 16 residues. The CDR3 sequence: CAISELAHTLGDEQYF. The DNA of the CDR3 is TGTGCCATCAGTGAGTTGGCCCATACACTCGGGGACGAGCAGTACTTC.

Within the sample, this clone is medium-sized. Other nucleotide sequences from this sample produce the same CDR3. The rearrangement joins TRBV28 to TRBJ2-7; no clear D gene. V was pared by 5 bases and J by 4 bases, with 9 bases between. Germline CDR1 reads MDHEN; CDR2 reads SYDVKM. The CDR3 consists of 12 residues. As DNA, the CDR3 is TGTGCCAGCAGTCTTCGAGGTTACGAGCAGTACTTC. Translating gives CASSLRGYEQYF.

The chain joins TRBV5-4 to TRBJ1-5; possibly TRBD1 for D (6 bases). The germline gives CDR1 SGHNT, CDR2 YYREEE (reference sequence). V was clipped by 0 bases and J by 4 bases, with 8 bases between them. The CDR3 extends over 14 amino acids. The CDR3 nucleotides are TGTGCCAGCAGCTTGGACAGGGATAATCAGCCCCAGCATTTT. Translating it yields CASSLDRDNQPQHF.

This clone appeared a few times. V and J are TRBV10-1 and TRBJ2-7; D is possibly TRBD2 (5 bases). The CDR3 runs to 13 residues. The V gene's germline CDR1 is WNHNN and CDR2 SYGVQD (reference sequence). V dropped 0 bases and J dropped 7 bases, with 10 bases sitting between them. The CDR3 loop is CASSESRAREQYF. The CDR3 coding sequence is TGCGCCAGCAGTGAGTCGAGGGCTCGAGAGCAGTACTTC.

The chain employs TRBV5-5 and TRBJ2-1, with TRBD2 matching over 8 bases. The CDR3 totals 16 residues. Germline V gives CDR1 SGHKS, CDR2 YYEKEE (reference sequence). Trimming cost V 6 bases and J 3 bases; bases outside gene matches: 11. Written as DNA, the CDR3 is TGTGCCAGCAACAAGGGAAGCGGGGGAGGCTACAATGAGCAGTTCTTC. Protein: CASNKGSGGGYNEQFF.

The V and J genes are TRBV6-1 and TRBJ2-7, with 10 bases that match TRBD2. Germline lookup yields CDR1 MNHNS and CDR2 SASEGT. The junction had 4 bases not matched to a gene; V was cut back by 2 bases and J by 3 bases. This CDR3 comprises 15 residues. The CDR3: CASSELTSGFYEQYF. The CDR3 DNA reads as TGTGCCAGCAGTGAACTGACTAGCGGGTTCTACGAGCAGTACTTC.

The rearrangement links TRBV19 to TRBJ2-7; 8 bases fit TRBD1. The CDR3 loop spans 15 amino acids. The germline V gene has CDR1 LNHDA and CDR2 SQIVND (reference sequence). The V and J ends lost 5 bases and 3 bases, in that order; junction bases with no gene match: 9. In DNA, the CDR3 is TGTGCCAGTAGTCCCGGACAGGGATGGCACTACGAGCAGTACTTC. It yields the protein CASSPGQGWHYEQYF.

For the CDR3, the DNA is TGCGCCAGCAGCTTGGAGGACAGGGGCAGGGAGACCCAGTACTTC. This encodes CASSLEDRGRETQYF. This chain connects TRBV5-1 to TRBJ2-5; TRBD1 agrees at 9 bases. The CDR3 sequence is 15 residues long. The ends lost 0 bases at V and 5 bases at J; junction bases unmatched: 5. The germline CDR1 and CDR2 sequences are SGHRS and YFSETQ.

V usage is TRBV4-1 and J usage is TRBJ2-5, with 7 bases identical to TRBD2. Germline V gives CDR1 MGHRA, CDR2 YSYEKL. The J segment lost 7 bases and the V segment lost 0 bases, leaving 11 bases of the junction unmatched. This CDR3 is 16 amino acids long. The CDR3: CASSQEGGNTHGTQYF. The CDR3 DNA is TGCGCCAGCAGCCAAGAGGGAGGGAACACGCATGGGACCCAGTACTTC.

This clone was counted once. This rearrangement joins TRBV27 to TRBJ2-4; D ambiguous. CDR1 is MNHEY, CDR2 SMNVEV, per germline (reference sequence). V was clipped by 5 bases and J by 0 bases, with 8 bases between them. This CDR3 region has 14 residues. The CDR3 bases are TGTGCCAGCAGTCCCTACTTAGCCAAAAACATTCAGTACTTC. Translated: CASSPYLAKNIQYF.

The chain combines TRBV30 with TRBJ2-3, with D tentatively TRBD1 (7 bases). This CDR3 comprises 18 residues. Germline CDR1 is GTSNPN and CDR2 is SVGIG (reference sequence). Trimming took off 4 bases at V and 3 bases at J, with 26 bases between the two ends. CDR3 DNA sequence: TGTGCCTGGATTGGATACCCCCAGGACAGGAGCGGGACAGATACGCAGTATTTT. This translates into CAWIGYPQDRSGTDTQYF. The entire variable domain, with the rest obtained from reference TRBV30 and TRBJ2-3, is as follows: SQTIHQWPATLVQPVGSPLSLECTVEGTSNPNLYWYRQAAGRGLQLLFYSVGIGQISSEVPQNLSASRPQDRQFILSSKKLLLSDSGFYLCAWIGYPQDRSGTDTQYFGPGTRLTVL.

The V gene is TRBV6-7, the J gene TRBJ2-2; TRBD1 agrees at 9 bases. TRBV6-7 is assigned to the ORF class and has an uncertain function. The ends lost 6 bases at V and 3 bases at J; junction bases unmatched: 5. The CDR3 contains 15 residues. The CDR3 loop is CASSTTGGDTGELFF. CDR3 DNA sequence: TGTGCCAGCAGCACTACAGGGGGCGACACCGGGGAGCTGTTTTTT.

V and J are TRBV7-9 and TRBJ2-2, with TRBD1 matching 12 bases. The CDR3 extends over 18 amino acids. Trimming took 5 bases from V and 5 from J; bases not matched to a gene: 12. Germline loops: CDR1 SEHNR, CDR2 FQNEAQ (reference sequence). CDR3 region: CASSPRRDRGRRTGELFF. In nucleotides, the CDR3 is TGTGCCAGCAGCCCGAGACGGGACAGGGGGCGAAGAACCGGGGAGCTGTTTTTT.

This chain joins TRBV15 and TRBJ2-7; D might be TRBD1 (6 bases). CDR1 and CDR2 from the germline V gene are LNHNV and YYDKDF (reference sequence). This CDR3 contains 14 residues. Between the trimmed V and J ends, which lost 2 bases and 2 bases, there was a span of 10 bases. Here the CDR3 DNA reads TGTGCCACCAGCAGATCGGACAGTACCTACGAGCAGTACTTC. Translated: CATSRSDSTYEQYF. Filled out from reference TRBV15 and TRBJ2-7, the complete variable domain reads DAMVIQNPRYQVTQFGKPVTLSCSQTLNHNVMYWYQQKSSQAPKLLFHYYDKDFNNEADTPDNFQSRRPNTSFCFLDIRSPGLGDTAMYLCATSRSDSTYEQYFGPGTRLTVT.

This chain links TRBV5-1 with TRBJ2-3, with D perhaps TRBD2 (5 bases). V lost 1 base and J lost 6, with 9 bases in between. CDR1 is SGHRS and CDR2 is YFSETQ in the germline V gene. The CDR3 consists of 13 residues. CDR3 amino acids: CASSLNREDTQYF. CDR3 DNA: TGCGCCAGCAGCTTGAATAGGGAGGATACGCAGTATTTT.

This clone was seen only once. The chain couples TRBV7-9 to TRBJ1-2; D is unresolved. V was pared by 1 base and J by 7 bases, with 7 bases between. This CDR3 has 12 amino acids. Germline V gene lookup returns CDR1 SEHNR and CDR2 FQNEAQ (reference sequence). The CDR3 here is CASSLGLAGYTF. CDR3 DNA sequence: TGTGCCAGCAGCTTAGGACTCGCTGGCTACACCTTC.

This chain joins TRBV28 and TRBJ2-1; the match to TRBD2 covers 9 bases. V trimming: 3 bases; J trimming: 3 bases; junction bases outside the gene matches: 6. CDR1 and CDR2 from the germline V gene are MDHEN and SYDVKM. This CDR3 has 16 residues. The CDR3 DNA is TGTGCCAGCAGTTTTCCGGCGGGAGGGAGCTACAATGAGCAGTTCTTC. As protein: CASSFPAGGSYNEQFF.

This chain connects TRBV7-9 to TRBJ2-7; D is undetermined. CDR3 length equals 14 residues. In germline, CDR1 is SEHNR, CDR2 FQNEAQ (reference sequence). Trimming removed 4 bases from V and 3 bases from J, with 13 bases in between. CDR3 loop: CASSYETRIYEQYF. DNA of the CDR3: TGTGCCAGCAGCTACGAGACACGCATCTACGAGCAGTACTTC.

A word on this clone: One end of the junction does not line up with germline, which may come from a read error. The V and J genes are TRBV16 and TRBJ1-2, with TRBD1 identical over 7 bases. The germline V gene has CDR1 KGHSY and CDR2 FQNENV. The CDR3 extends over 15 amino acids. The CDR3 spells CASSHLAGTEPPLRF. The CDR3 DNA follows: TGTGCCAGCAGCCACCTTGCCGGGACAGAGCCCCCCCTCCGTTTC.

The chain links TRBV7-8 to TRBJ2-1, with D perhaps matching TRBD2 (6 bases). This CDR3 spans 13 amino acids. CDR1 is SGHVS, CDR2 FQNEAQ, per germline. Deletions cut 4 bases from V and 7 bases from J, with 11 bases between. CDR3 loop: CASSWAGMNEQFF. In nucleotides, the CDR3 is TGTGCCAGCAGCTGGGCGGGGATGAATGAGCAGTTCTTC.

The chain joins TRBV7-6 to TRBJ2-7, with TRBD1 matching over 9 bases. In germline, CDR1 is SGHVS, CDR2 FNYEAQ. V was clipped by 5 bases and J by 3 bases; unmatched bases: 8. The CDR3 extends over 15 amino acids. CDR3 loop: CASSGGQGFNYEQYF. CDR3 nucleotide sequence: TGTGCCAGCAGCGGTGGACAGGGGTTTAACTACGAGCAGTACTTC.